Shown below are 29 T cell receptor beta chains from a single sample sequenced in a study of cytomegalovirus exposure and HLA in healthy donors. The PCR contained 60 Vbeta and 13 Jbeta primers. Data came from immunoSEQ multiplex PCR; TCRdb stores just in-frame clones and leaves some out. The data show approximately 160,000 clones, 82% seen once. Sequences were obtained from PBMCs. These receptors were collected from a girl between 5 and 17 years old in good health and CMV-seropositive.

The chain couples TRBV4-3 to TRBJ2-3, with TRBD1 as a possible D gene (6 bases). The V and J ends lost 0 bases and 6 bases respectively, with 28 bases between them. Germline V gene data show CDR1 as LGHNA and CDR2 as YSLEER. This CDR3 comprises 20 residues. CDR3 protein: CASSQDGDRRPGVFADTQYF. CDR3 DNA sequence: TGCGCCAGCAGCCAAGATGGGGACCGTCGGCCAGGGGTGTTTGCGGATACGCAGTATTTT.

CDR3 protein: CASSLTGWAGELFF. Written as DNA, the CDR3 is TGTGCCAGCAGCCTCACAGGGTGGGCCGGGGAGCTGTTTTTT. This chain uses TRBV7-2 with TRBJ2-2, with D possibly being TRBD1 (6 bases). Germline CDR1 SGHTA, CDR2 FQGNSA. The CDR3 totals 14 residues. V was cut by 5 bases and J by 6 bases, with 13 bases left in between.

The V gene is TRBV29-1, the J gene TRBJ2-7, with 7 nucleotides matching TRBD1. Losses at the gene ends were 4 bases for V and 7 bases for J; bases not matched to a gene: 10. The CDR3 spans 13 residues. CDR1 is SQVTM, CDR2 ANQGSEA, per germline. This chain's CDR3 is CSVAPQGEGEQYF. The CDR3 coding sequence is TGCAGCGTTGCTCCCCAGGGGGAAGGGGAGCAGTACTTC.

CDR3 in amino acids: CASSSPYEMTGASNQPQHF. The CDR3 bases are TGTGCCAGCAGCTCCCCATATGAGATGACAGGGGCGAGCAATCAGCCCCAGCATTTT. The chain recombines TRBV12-1 with TRBJ1-5; TRBD1 was called by the table and not checked on the DNA. TRBV12-1 is deemed a pseudogene. The CDR3 is 19 amino acids.

CDR3 loop: CSVWRNYEQYF. As DNA, the CDR3 is TGCAGTGTTTGGAGAAACTACGAGCAGTACTTC. This rearrangement joins TRBV20-1 to TRBJ2-7; D not resolved. The CDR3 totals 11 residues. Per germline, CDR1 DFQATT and CDR2 SNEGSKA (reference sequence). V lost 7 bases and J lost 3, with 10 bases in between.

This clone was counted between two and nine times. The rearrangement joins TRBV10-3 to TRBJ2-2; D perhaps matches TRBD1 (6 bases). V was clipped by 6 bases and J by 0 bases, with 20 bases between them. The germline V gene encodes CDR1 ENHRY and CDR2 SYGVKD. The CDR3 has 18 residues. Here the CDR3 DNA reads TGTGCCATCAGCTCACAACCCGGGACACCATCGAACACCGGGGAGCTGTTTTTT. Translation gives CAISSQPGTPSNTGELFF.

This clone was counted only a few times. The chain combines TRBV4-1 with TRBJ2-7; 7 nucleotides line up with TRBD1. This CDR3 is built from 15 residues. V was pared by 3 bases and J by 3 bases, with 8 bases of the junction left unmatched. CDR1 and CDR2 (germline): MGHRA, YSYEKL. CDR3 coding DNA: TGCGCCAGCAGCCAGCAGGACAGGAGTGACTACGAGCAGTACTTC. Translation gives CASSQQDRSDYEQYF.

The chain recombines TRBV10-3 with TRBJ2-7; 9 nucleotides align to TRBD1. Germline V gene lookup returns CDR1 ENHRY and CDR2 SYGVKD. CDR3 length: 12 amino acids. With V trimmed by 8 bases and J by 5 bases, 4 bases remained unmatched. The CDR3 sequence is CAISDRGHEQYF. CDR3 nucleotides: TGTGCCATCTCGGACAGGGGCCACGAGCAGTACTTC.

The chain carries TRBV6-1 and TRBJ1-5, with D unclear. Germline CDR1 is MNHNS and CDR2 is SASEGT. The CDR3 has 12 amino acids. The V gene lost 11 bases and the J gene lost 2 bases, with 10 bases spanning the gap. The CDR3 sequence is CAAGVGNQPQHF. CDR3 DNA sequence: TGTGCCGCAGGTGTGGGCAATCAGCCCCAGCATTTT.

This clone showed up just a few times. The chain links TRBV2 to TRBJ1-1; D may be TRBD1 (5 bases). Germline CDR1 reads SNHLY; CDR2 reads FYNNEI. Trimming left V 5 bases short and J 0 bases short, with 13 bases between. The CDR3 contains 15 residues. CDR3 sequence (DNA): TGTGCCAGCAGTTTAACGACAGACATGAACACTGAAGCTTTCTTT. It codes for CASSLTTDMNTEAFF.

In the case of this clone: Other nucleotide sequences from this sample produce the same CDR3. The chain carries TRBV28 and TRBJ1-4, with TRBD1 matching over 7 bases. In germline, CDR1 is MDHEN, CDR2 SYDVKM. The J segment lost 0 bases and the V segment lost 5 bases, leaving 6 bases of the junction unmatched. This CDR3 region has 16 residues. CDR3 sequence: CASSPTGPATNEKLFF. In DNA form, the CDR3 reads TGTGCCAGCAGTCCGACAGGGCCCGCAACTAATGAAAAACTGTTTTTT.

The chain recombines TRBV18 with TRBJ2-5; D gene uncertain. Trimming shortened V by 3 bases and J by 4 bases, and 12 bases separated the two germline ends. Germline lookup yields CDR1 KGHSH and CDR2 LQKENI. This CDR3 is 14 amino acids long. CDR3 region: CASSPRVITETQYF. The DNA of the CDR3 is TGTGCCAGCTCACCCCGGGTAATTACAGAGACCCAGTACTTC.

The chain has TRBV29-1 and TRBJ2-1; 7 nucleotides agree with TRBD2. This CDR3 contains 15 residues. Trimming removed 4 bases from V and 2 bases from J; junction bases left unmatched: 8. Looked up from germline, CDR1 is SQVTM and CDR2 is ANQGSEA. CDR3 sequence (DNA): TGCAGCGTTGCGGGTGTGGGGGGGGCCTACAATGAGCAGTTCTTC. Translated: CSVAGVGGAYNEQFF.

In DNA form, the CDR3 reads TGTGCCAGCAGCGAGGACAGAAAACTGTTTTTT. This encodes CASSEDRKLFF. V and J are TRBV2 and TRBJ1-4; D might be TRBD1 (6 bases). Trimming took 6 bases from V and 10 from J, leaving 9 bases between them. Germline V gene data show CDR1 as SNHLY and CDR2 as FYNNEI. The CDR3 is 11 amino acids.

This chain uses TRBV28 with TRBJ1-2, with 7 bases identical to TRBD1. CDR1 MDHEN and CDR2 SYDVKM come from the germline V gene. The CDR3 covers 13 residues. The J segment lost 6 bases and the V segment lost 7 bases, leaving 8 bases of the junction unmatched. The CDR3 region is CASIDRVRDGYTF. In DNA form, the CDR3 reads TGTGCCAGCATTGACAGGGTCCGGGATGGCTACACCTTC.

This clone was picked up a small number of times. An end of the junction does not agree with germline; a read error may underlie this. This chain links TRBV7-7 with TRBJ1-5; possible D gene TRBD1, 5 bases. The germline V gene encodes CDR1 SSHAT and CDR2 FNYEAQ (reference sequence). The CDR3 totals 14 residues. The CDR3 nucleotides are TGTGCTAGCAGCTTAGATAGGGGCCGTCAGCCCCAGCATTTT. Its protein is CASSLDRGRQPQHF.

The V call is TRBV6-6, the J call TRBJ1-4; no firm D call. From germline, CDR1 is MNHNY and CDR2 SVGAGI (reference sequence). V lost 7 bases to trimming and J lost 8 bases, with 23 bases between them. The CDR3 is made up of 16 amino acids. The CDR3 DNA is TGTGCCAGCATCAAAATGCGGGATACCGGACGGGAAAAACTGTTTTTT. Translation gives CASIKMRDTGREKLFF.

The V gene is TRBV29-1, the J gene TRBJ1-1; D is unresolved. V was clipped by 4 bases and J by 0 bases, with 9 bases between them. The CDR3 sequence is 13 residues long. Germline V lookup: CDR1 SQVTM, CDR2 ANQGSEA. The DNA of the CDR3 is TGCAGCGTTGGGCAGATTATGAACACTGAAGCTTTCTTT. Protein product: CSVGQIMNTEAFF.

The rearrangement uses TRBV7-8 and TRBJ2-5; D is undetermined. CDR1 and CDR2 from the germline V gene are SGHVS and FQNEAQ. V lost 3 bases to trimming and J lost 2 bases, with 16 bases between them. The CDR3 length is 16 residues. CDR3 residues: CASSFGRRTTQETQYF. DNA for the CDR3: TGTGCCAGCAGCTTCGGCCGGAGAACCACACAAGAGACCCAGTACTTC.

This chain joins TRBV2 and TRBJ2-7, with D tentatively TRBD1 (6 bases). The CDR3 is 16 amino acids. V lost 3 bases and J 1 base, leaving 16 bases between the germline ends. CDR1 SNHLY and CDR2 FYNNEI come from the germline V gene. The CDR3 bases are TGTGCCAGCAGTGACGGTTTGGGTGGACAGTCCTACGAGCAGTACTTC. Its translation: CASSDGLGGQSYEQYF.

The V gene is TRBV7-2, the J gene TRBJ2-7, with 7 bases matching TRBD1. CDR3 size: 15 residues. V dropped 1 base and J dropped 2; count of bases not matched to a gene: 5. Per germline, CDR1 SGHTA and CDR2 FQGNSA. CDR3 in DNA: TGTGCCAGCAGCTTAGTCGGGCAGGGGGCCTACGAGCAGTACTTC. Amino acids: CASSLVGQGAYEQYF.

The chain joins TRBV9 to TRBJ1-1, with D hard to call. The germline V gene has CDR1 SGDLS and CDR2 YYNGEE. The CDR3 totals 12 residues. V was clipped by 4 bases and J by 2 bases, with 6 bases between them. CDR3 loop: CASSRVNTEAFF. The CDR3 nucleotides read TGTGCCAGCAGCCGGGTCAACACTGAAGCTTTCTTT.

This sequence joins TRBV7-5 and TRBJ2-3; the table calls TRBD1, which could not be checked here. TRBV7-5 is reported as a pseudogene. The CDR3 runs to 14 residues. The CDR3 reads CARSLPQGPDTQYF. The DNA of the CDR3 is TGTGCCAGAAGCTTACCGCAGGGTCCAGATACGCAGTATTTT.

CDR3 in amino acids: CASQPGQNTMNTEAFF. CDR3 nucleotides: TGTGCCAGTCAACCGGGACAGAATACCATGAACACTGAAGCTTTCTTT. The chain links TRBV11-2 to TRBJ1-1; 7 bases match TRBD1. The CDR3 sequence is 16 residues long. Per germline, CDR1 SGHAT and CDR2 FQNNGV. Unmatched junction bases numbered 13, after V lost 9 bases and J lost 0 bases. The entire variable domain, with the rest obtained from reference TRBV11-2 and TRBJ1-1, is as follows: EAGVAQSPRYKIIEKRQSVAFWCNPISGHATLYWYQQILGQGPKLLIQFQNNGVVDDSQLPKDRFSAERLKGVDSTLKIQPAKLEDSAVYLCASQPGQNTMNTEAFFGQGTRLTVV.

The chain couples TRBV2 to TRBJ2-7, with D maybe TRBD2 (5 bases). V was cut by 6 bases and J by 3 bases, with 18 bases left in between. Germline V gives CDR1 SNHLY, CDR2 FYNNEI. The CDR3 length is 15 residues. CDR3 nucleotides: TGTGCCAGCAGAGAGCCCGGCGGACGGGGCTACGAGCAGTACTTC. This translates into CASREPGGRGYEQYF.

The CDR3 region is CASSAGRLGSREQYF. The CDR3 DNA follows: TGTGCCAGCAGCGCTGGGAGACTAGGCTCCCGCGAGCAGTACTTC. The chain joins TRBV7-8 to TRBJ2-7; a weak D match, TRBD2 (6 bases). The CDR3 sequence is 15 residues long. Trimming took off 5 bases at V and 6 bases at J, with 20 bases between the two ends. Germline CDR1 SGHVS, CDR2 FQNEAQ.

The CDR3 loop reads CASSVRGPGTGDYEQYF. Here the CDR3 DNA reads TGTGCCAGCAGCGTTCGCGGCCCCGGGACAGGGGACTACGAGCAGTACTTC. The rearrangement uses TRBV11-2 and TRBJ2-7; TRBD1 matches at 10 bases. V lost 5 bases, J lost 3 bases, and 13 bases stayed unmatched. CDR1 is SGHAT and CDR2 is FQNNGV in the germline V gene. The CDR3 extends over 17 amino acids.

This clone was detected only once. In DNA form, the CDR3 reads TGCGCCAGCAGTGACCCCTCGGGGACACTCAACACCGGGGAGCTGTTTTTT. The encoded protein is CASSDPSGTLNTGELFF. J is TRBJ2-2 and V is TRBV10-1; a weak D match, TRBD1 (6 bases). This CDR3 spans 17 amino acids. CDR1 WNHNN and CDR2 SYGVQD come from the germline V gene (reference sequence). The ends were cut back, 3 bases at V and 2 bases at J, with 16 bases in the middle.

V usage is TRBV5-4 and J usage is TRBJ2-3, with D possibly matching TRBD2 (5 bases). Trimming removed 4 bases from V and 5 bases from J, with 17 bases in between. CDR3 length: 15 residues. CDR1 and CDR2 from the germline V gene are SGHNT and YYREEE (reference sequence). The CDR3 coding sequence is TGTGCCAGCAGCCAACGGATTAGCGAGCAAGATACGCAGTATTTT. Encoded protein: CASSQRISEQDTQYF. The variable domain in full, completed from reference TRBV5-4 and TRBJ2-3, reads ETGVTQSPTHLIKTRGQQVTLRCSSQSGHNTVSWYQQALGQGPQFIFQYYREEENGRGNFPPRFSGLQFPNYSSELNVNALELDDSALYLCASSQRISEQDTQYFGPGTRLTVL.